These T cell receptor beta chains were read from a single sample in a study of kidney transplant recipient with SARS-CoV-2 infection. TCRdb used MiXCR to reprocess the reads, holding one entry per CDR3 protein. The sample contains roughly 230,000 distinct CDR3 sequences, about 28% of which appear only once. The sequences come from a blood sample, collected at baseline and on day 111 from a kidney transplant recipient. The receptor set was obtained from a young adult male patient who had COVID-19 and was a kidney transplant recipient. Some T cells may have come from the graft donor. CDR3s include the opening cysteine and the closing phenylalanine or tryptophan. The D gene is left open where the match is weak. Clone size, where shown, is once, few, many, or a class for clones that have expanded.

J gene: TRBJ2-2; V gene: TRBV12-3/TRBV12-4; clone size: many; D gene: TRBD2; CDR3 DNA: TGTGCCAGCAGTTGGGCTAGCGGGAGGGTCACCGGGGAGCTGTTTTTT; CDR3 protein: CASSWASGRVTGELFF
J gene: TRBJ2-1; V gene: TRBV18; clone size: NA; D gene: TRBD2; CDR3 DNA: TGTGCCAGCTCACCGAGGACTAGCGATCTCAATGAGCAGTTCTTC; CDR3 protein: CASSPRTSDLNEQFF
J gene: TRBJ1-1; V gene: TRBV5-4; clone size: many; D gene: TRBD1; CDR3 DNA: TGTGCCAGCAGCTGGGGACAGGTGAACACTGAAGCTTTCTTT; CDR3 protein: CASSWGQVNTEAFF
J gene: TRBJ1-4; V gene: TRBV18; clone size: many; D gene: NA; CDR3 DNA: TGTGCCAGCTCACCACCATCGGGGGGTTTCGGTGAAAAACTGTTTTTT; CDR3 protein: CASSPPSGGFGEKLFF
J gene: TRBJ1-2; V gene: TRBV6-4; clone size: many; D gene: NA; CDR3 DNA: TGTGCCAGCAGTTATTCCACCTCACACGGAAAGACCTATGGCTACACCTTC; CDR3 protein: CASSYSTSHGKTYGYTF
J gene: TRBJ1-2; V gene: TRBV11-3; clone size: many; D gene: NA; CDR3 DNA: TGTGCCAGCAGCAAGGTAGTCGATCTCGGAAAGACCTATGGCTACACCTTC; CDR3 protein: CASSKVVDLGKTYGYTF
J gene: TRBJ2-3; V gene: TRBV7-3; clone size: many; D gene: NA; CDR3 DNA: TGTGCCAGCAGCTCCCTAGGGGGAGCAGATACGCAGTATTTT; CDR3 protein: CASSSLGGADTQYF
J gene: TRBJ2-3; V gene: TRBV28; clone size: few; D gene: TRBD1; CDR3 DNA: TGTGCCAGCAGTTTTTCCCCGGGACAGGGGATGAGCACAGATACGCAGTATTTT; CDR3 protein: CASSFSPGQGMSTDTQYF
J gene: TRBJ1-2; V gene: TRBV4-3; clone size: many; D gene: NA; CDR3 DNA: TGCGCCAGCAGCTTAGCGCAAGGACGTCGAAAGACCTATGGCTACACCTTC; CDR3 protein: CASSLAQGRRKTYGYTF
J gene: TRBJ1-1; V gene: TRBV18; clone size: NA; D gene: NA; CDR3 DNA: TGTGCCAACTCACCCCGAACCAACACTGAAGCTTTCTTT; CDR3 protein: CANSPRTNTEAFF
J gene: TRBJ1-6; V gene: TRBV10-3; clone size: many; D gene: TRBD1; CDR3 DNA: TGTGCCAGCCGGGACAGTTTGGATTCACCCCTCCACTTT; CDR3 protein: CASRDSLDSPLHF
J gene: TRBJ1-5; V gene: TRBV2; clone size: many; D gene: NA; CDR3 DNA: TGTGCCAGCAGTGGACAGAATAGCAATCAGCCCCAGCATTTT; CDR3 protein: CASSGQNSNQPQHF
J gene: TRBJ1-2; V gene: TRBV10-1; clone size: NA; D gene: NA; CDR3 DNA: TGCGCCAGCAGGAAAACTGTAAGATCGCGAAAGACCTATGGCTACACCTTC; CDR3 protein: CASRKTVRSRKTYGYTF
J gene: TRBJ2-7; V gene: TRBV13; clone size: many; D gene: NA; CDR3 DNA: TGTGCCAGCAGCTCCATTCTAGCCGCAGACTCCTACGAGCAGTACTTC; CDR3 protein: CASSSILAADSYEQYF
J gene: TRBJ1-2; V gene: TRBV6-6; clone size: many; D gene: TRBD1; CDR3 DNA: TGTGCCAGCAGTTACCTTTTCCCAGGGGGATCTAACTATGGCTACACCTTC; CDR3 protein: CASSYLFPGGSNYGYTF
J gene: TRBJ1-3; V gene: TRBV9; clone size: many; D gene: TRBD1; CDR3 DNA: TGTGCCAGCAGCGCCCGGACAGGGTCGTCCGGAAACACCATATATTTT; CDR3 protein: CASSARTGSSGNTIYF
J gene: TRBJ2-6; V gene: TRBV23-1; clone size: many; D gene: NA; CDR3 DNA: TGCGCCAGCAGTTGTCCAACTGCTACGCAACAAAGTCGGGCCAACGTCCTGACTTTC; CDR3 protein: CASSCPTATQQSRANVLTF
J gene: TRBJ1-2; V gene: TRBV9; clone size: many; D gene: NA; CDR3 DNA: TGTGCCAGCAGCGTAGTTACACTGAGTTCCGGCTACACCTTC; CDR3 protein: CASSVVTLSSGYTF
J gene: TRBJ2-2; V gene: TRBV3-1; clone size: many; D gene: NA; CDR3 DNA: TGTGCCAGCAGCGCTCTCATTCCCATTTCAGGCTTGACCGGGGATCTGTTTTTT; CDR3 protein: CASSALIPISGLTGDLFF
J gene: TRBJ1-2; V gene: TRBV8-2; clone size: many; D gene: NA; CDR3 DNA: TGTGGCAGTGAATTTAGTGATAGCCGAAAGACCTATGGCTACACCTTC; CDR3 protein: CGSEFSDSRKTYGYTF
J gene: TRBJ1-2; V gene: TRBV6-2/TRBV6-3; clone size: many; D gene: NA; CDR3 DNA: TGTGCCAGCACAGGGGCTAACTATGGCTACACCTTC; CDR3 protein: CASTGANYGYTF
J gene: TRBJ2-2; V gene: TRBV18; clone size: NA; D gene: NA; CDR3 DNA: TGTGCCAGCTCAACATCGGTTCCTTCGAACACCGGGGAGCTGTTTTTT; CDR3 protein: CASSTSVPSNTGELFF
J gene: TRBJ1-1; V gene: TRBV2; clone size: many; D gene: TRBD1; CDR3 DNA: TGTGCCAGCAAGAGGACAGGGGTTGTTCAAGCTTTCTTT; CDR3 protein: CASKRTGVVQAFF
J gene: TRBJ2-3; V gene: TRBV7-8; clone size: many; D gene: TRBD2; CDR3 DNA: TGTGCCAGCAGGCAAACTAGCGGGATCACAGATACGCAGTATTTT; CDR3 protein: CASRQTSGITDTQYF
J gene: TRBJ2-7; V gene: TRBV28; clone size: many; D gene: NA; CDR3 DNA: TGTGCCAGCAGTTTTGGTGGGAGGTTCTACGAGCAGTACTTC; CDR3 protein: CASSFGGRFYEQYF
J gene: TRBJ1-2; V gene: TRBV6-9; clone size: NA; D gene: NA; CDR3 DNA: TGTGCCAGCAGTTGTGGCCGGCCTTACGGAAGGACCTATGGCTACACCTTC; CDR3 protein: CASSCGRPYGRTYGYTF
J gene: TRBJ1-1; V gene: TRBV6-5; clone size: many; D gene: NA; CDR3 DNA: TGTGCCAGCAGTTACACGGCCTATGGGGACACTGAAGCTTTCTTT; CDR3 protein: CASSYTAYGDTEAFF
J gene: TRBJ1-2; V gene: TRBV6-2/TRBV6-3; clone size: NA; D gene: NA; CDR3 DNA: TGTGCCAGCAGTGAGAGCAACTGCATCGGAAAGACCTATGGCTACACCTTC; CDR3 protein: CASSESNCIGKTYGYTF
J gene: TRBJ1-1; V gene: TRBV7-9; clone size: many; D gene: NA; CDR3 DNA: TGTGCCAGCAGCTTACAGGGATTAGGCGAAGAAGCTTTCTTT; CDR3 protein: CASSLQGLGEEAFF
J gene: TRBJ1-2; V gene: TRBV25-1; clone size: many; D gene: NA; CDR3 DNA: TGTGCCAGCAGTAGGGAACCAGAACTGGGAAAGACCTATGGCTACACCTTC; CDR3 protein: CASSREPELGKTYGYTF
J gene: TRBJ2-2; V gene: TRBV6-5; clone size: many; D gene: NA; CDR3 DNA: TGTGCCAGCAGTGACTCAGGGGGGGACGGGGAGCTGTTTTTT; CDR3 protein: CASSDSGGDGELFF
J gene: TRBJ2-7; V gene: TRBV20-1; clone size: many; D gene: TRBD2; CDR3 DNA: TGCAGTGCTATCGGACTAGCGGTCCACGAGCAGTACTTC; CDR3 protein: CSAIGLAVHEQYF
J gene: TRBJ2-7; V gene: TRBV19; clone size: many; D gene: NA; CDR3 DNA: TGTGCCAGTAGTATACGCCACTTTTACGAGCAGTACTTC; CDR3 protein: CASSIRHFYEQYF
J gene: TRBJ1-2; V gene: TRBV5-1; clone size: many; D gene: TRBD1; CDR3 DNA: TGCGCCAGCAGCGTGGATGGACAGGGTAACCACAACTCCTATGGCTACACCTTC; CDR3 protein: CASSVDGQGNHNSYGYTF
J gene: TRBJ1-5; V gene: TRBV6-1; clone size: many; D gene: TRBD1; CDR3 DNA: TGTGCCAGCAGTGAATTACAGGGGGCTAGTCAGCCCCAGCATTTT; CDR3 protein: CASSELQGASQPQHF
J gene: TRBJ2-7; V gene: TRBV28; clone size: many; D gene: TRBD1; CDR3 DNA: TGTGCCAGCAGGGGACAGGGGGTGGTGTACGAGCAGTACTTC; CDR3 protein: CASRGQGVVYEQYF
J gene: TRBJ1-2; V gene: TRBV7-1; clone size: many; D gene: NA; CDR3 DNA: TGTGCCAGCAGCCGGATGGTTCACGAGGGAAAGACCTATGGCTACACCTTC; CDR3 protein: CASSRMVHEGKTYGYTF
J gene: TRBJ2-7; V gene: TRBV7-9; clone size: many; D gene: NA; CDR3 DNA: TGTGCCAGCAGCTTCAAGCAGGGAGACGAGCAGTACTTC; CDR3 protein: CASSFKQGDEQYF
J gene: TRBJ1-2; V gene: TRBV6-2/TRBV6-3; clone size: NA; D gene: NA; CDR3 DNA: TGTGCCAGCAGTCAGAACCCCTGCATCGAAAAGACCTATGGCTACACCTTC; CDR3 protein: CASSQNPCIEKTYGYTF
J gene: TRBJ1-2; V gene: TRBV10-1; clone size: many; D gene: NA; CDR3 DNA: TGCGCCAGCAGTCAATTCCAAAGATCGCGAAAGACCTATGGCTACACCTTC; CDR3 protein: CASSQFQRSRKTYGYTF
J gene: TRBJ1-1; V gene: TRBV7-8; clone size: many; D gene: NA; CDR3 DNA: TGTGCCAGCAGCTTAGGACGGGCAGTGAACACTGAAGCTTTCTTT; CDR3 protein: CASSLGRAVNTEAFF
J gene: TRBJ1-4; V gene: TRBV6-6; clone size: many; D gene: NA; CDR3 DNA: TGTGCCAGCAGTTCTATGGGGGCTCAGGGCGAAAAACTGTTTTTT; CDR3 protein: CASSSMGAQGEKLFF
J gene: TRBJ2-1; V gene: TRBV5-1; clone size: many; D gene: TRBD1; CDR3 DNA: TGCGCCAGCAGCGGGGACAGGGGTTTTCTCTACAATGAGCAGTTCTTC; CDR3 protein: CASSGDRGFLYNEQFF
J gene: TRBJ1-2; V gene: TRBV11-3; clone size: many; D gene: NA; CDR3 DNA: TGTGCCAGCAGCGGTCCAGTCGATCTCGGAAAGACCTATGGCTACACCTTC; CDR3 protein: CASSGPVDLGKTYGYTF
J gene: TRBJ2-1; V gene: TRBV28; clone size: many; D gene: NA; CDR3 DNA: TGTGCCAGCAGCCCGACCCCGTATAGATACTACAATGAGCAGTTCTTC; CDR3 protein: CASSPTPYRYYNEQFF
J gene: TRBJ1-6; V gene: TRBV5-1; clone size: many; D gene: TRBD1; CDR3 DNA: TGCGCCAGCACCCTGGGACAGGGGAATTCACCCCTCCACTTT; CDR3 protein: CASTLGQGNSPLHF
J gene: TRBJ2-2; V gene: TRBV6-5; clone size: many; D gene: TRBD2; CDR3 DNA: TGTGCCAGCAGTCCAGACGGGACTAGCACCGGGGAGCTGTTTTTT; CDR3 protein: CASSPDGTSTGELFF
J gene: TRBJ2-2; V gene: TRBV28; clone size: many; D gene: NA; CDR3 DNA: TGTGCCAGCAGGGACCCGGGGGCGGGAGTCACCGGGGAGCTGTTTTTT; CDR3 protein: CASRDPGAGVTGELFF
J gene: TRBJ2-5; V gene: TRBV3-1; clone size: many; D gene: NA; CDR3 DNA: TGTGCCAGCAGCTCAAAAGGTCCCATTTCTTTCTCTGAGACCCAGTACTTC; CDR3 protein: CASSSKGPISFSETQYF
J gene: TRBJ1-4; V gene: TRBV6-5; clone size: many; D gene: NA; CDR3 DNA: TGTGCCAGCAGCAGAGTCGTGGCTAATGAAAAACTGTTTTTT; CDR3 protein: CASSRVVANEKLFF
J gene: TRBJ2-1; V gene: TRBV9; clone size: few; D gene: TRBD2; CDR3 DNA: TGTGCCAGCAGCCGCCGTAGCGGGTTAGGTAATGAGCAGTTCTTC; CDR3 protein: CASSRRSGLGNEQFF
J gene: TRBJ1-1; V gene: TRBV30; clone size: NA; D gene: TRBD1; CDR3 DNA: TGTGCCTGGACCCGGACAGGGGGTTCTGAAGCTTTCTTT; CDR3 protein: CAWTRTGGSEAFF
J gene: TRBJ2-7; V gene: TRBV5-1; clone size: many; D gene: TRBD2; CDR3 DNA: TGCGCCAGCAGCCTACTAGCGGGAGTTGGCGAGCAGTACTTC; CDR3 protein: CASSLLAGVGEQYF
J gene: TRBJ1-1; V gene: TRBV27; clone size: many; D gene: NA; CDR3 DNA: TGTGCCAGCAGTTTATACTCAGGACGAGGTACTGAAGCTTTCTTT; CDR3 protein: CASSLYSGRGTEAFF